This T cell receptor (beta chain) was recorded in a study of blood T cell repertoires in COVID-19. This CDR3 comprises 11 residues. Germline CDR1 reads MNHEY; CDR2 reads SVGAGI. Trimming removed 8 bases from V and 4 bases from J; junction bases left unmatched: 2. In the authors' methods: Researchers report that nucleated cell counts were estimated from reference gene primer amplification. Assay used: immunoSEQ multiplex PCR; TCRdb lists only in-frame clones, some missing. The DNA was the basis for D and trimming; V, J and clone size are from that table. Of around 380,000 clones in the sample, about 90% are singletons; the top ten hold 1.3%. Categorization into cohorts depended on clinical history that participants reported. Recovered status applied to Cohort 3 donors who had two consecutive negative PCRs. It also applied to those with clearance or with symptom resolution.

The chain is built from TRBV6-5 and TRBJ2-7, with 7 bases aligning to TRBD2. Specimen: PBMCs or T cells enriched from blood (not recorded which). The TCR was taken from a man between 25 and 39 years old who had recovered from COVID-19. CDR3 sequence (DNA): TGTGCCAGCGGGAGGGAATACGAGCAGTACTTC. It yields the protein CASGREYEQYF.